This T cell receptor (beta chain) comes out of a study of blood T cell repertoires in COVID-19. Study details: Whether acute or convalescent, the COVID-19 samples came from the United States, Italy and Spain. T cells, B-cell-depleted T cells, or PBMCs supplied cDNA or gDNA.

Authors' analysis steps: The assay estimated nucleated cells by amplifying reference gene primers. Libraries were prepared by immunoSEQ multiplex PCR; TCRdb keeps only in-frame clonotypes and omits some of them. The DNA gave D and trimming, while V, J and clone size come from that table. The data hold about 200,000 clones, with approximately 80% observed a single time. The CDR3 extends over 13 amino acids. Germline V gives CDR1 SGHVS, CDR2 FQNEAQ. V lost 4 bases to trimming and J lost 4 bases, with 10 bases between them. The specimen sequenced was peripheral blood. The source is a man in his sixties with acute or convalescent COVID-19. The rearrangement joins TRBV7-8 to TRBJ1-2; D gene uncertain. The CDR3, as DNA: TGTGCCAGCAGCTACCACACGCTCTATGGCTACACCTTC. Translated: CASSYHTLYGYTF.